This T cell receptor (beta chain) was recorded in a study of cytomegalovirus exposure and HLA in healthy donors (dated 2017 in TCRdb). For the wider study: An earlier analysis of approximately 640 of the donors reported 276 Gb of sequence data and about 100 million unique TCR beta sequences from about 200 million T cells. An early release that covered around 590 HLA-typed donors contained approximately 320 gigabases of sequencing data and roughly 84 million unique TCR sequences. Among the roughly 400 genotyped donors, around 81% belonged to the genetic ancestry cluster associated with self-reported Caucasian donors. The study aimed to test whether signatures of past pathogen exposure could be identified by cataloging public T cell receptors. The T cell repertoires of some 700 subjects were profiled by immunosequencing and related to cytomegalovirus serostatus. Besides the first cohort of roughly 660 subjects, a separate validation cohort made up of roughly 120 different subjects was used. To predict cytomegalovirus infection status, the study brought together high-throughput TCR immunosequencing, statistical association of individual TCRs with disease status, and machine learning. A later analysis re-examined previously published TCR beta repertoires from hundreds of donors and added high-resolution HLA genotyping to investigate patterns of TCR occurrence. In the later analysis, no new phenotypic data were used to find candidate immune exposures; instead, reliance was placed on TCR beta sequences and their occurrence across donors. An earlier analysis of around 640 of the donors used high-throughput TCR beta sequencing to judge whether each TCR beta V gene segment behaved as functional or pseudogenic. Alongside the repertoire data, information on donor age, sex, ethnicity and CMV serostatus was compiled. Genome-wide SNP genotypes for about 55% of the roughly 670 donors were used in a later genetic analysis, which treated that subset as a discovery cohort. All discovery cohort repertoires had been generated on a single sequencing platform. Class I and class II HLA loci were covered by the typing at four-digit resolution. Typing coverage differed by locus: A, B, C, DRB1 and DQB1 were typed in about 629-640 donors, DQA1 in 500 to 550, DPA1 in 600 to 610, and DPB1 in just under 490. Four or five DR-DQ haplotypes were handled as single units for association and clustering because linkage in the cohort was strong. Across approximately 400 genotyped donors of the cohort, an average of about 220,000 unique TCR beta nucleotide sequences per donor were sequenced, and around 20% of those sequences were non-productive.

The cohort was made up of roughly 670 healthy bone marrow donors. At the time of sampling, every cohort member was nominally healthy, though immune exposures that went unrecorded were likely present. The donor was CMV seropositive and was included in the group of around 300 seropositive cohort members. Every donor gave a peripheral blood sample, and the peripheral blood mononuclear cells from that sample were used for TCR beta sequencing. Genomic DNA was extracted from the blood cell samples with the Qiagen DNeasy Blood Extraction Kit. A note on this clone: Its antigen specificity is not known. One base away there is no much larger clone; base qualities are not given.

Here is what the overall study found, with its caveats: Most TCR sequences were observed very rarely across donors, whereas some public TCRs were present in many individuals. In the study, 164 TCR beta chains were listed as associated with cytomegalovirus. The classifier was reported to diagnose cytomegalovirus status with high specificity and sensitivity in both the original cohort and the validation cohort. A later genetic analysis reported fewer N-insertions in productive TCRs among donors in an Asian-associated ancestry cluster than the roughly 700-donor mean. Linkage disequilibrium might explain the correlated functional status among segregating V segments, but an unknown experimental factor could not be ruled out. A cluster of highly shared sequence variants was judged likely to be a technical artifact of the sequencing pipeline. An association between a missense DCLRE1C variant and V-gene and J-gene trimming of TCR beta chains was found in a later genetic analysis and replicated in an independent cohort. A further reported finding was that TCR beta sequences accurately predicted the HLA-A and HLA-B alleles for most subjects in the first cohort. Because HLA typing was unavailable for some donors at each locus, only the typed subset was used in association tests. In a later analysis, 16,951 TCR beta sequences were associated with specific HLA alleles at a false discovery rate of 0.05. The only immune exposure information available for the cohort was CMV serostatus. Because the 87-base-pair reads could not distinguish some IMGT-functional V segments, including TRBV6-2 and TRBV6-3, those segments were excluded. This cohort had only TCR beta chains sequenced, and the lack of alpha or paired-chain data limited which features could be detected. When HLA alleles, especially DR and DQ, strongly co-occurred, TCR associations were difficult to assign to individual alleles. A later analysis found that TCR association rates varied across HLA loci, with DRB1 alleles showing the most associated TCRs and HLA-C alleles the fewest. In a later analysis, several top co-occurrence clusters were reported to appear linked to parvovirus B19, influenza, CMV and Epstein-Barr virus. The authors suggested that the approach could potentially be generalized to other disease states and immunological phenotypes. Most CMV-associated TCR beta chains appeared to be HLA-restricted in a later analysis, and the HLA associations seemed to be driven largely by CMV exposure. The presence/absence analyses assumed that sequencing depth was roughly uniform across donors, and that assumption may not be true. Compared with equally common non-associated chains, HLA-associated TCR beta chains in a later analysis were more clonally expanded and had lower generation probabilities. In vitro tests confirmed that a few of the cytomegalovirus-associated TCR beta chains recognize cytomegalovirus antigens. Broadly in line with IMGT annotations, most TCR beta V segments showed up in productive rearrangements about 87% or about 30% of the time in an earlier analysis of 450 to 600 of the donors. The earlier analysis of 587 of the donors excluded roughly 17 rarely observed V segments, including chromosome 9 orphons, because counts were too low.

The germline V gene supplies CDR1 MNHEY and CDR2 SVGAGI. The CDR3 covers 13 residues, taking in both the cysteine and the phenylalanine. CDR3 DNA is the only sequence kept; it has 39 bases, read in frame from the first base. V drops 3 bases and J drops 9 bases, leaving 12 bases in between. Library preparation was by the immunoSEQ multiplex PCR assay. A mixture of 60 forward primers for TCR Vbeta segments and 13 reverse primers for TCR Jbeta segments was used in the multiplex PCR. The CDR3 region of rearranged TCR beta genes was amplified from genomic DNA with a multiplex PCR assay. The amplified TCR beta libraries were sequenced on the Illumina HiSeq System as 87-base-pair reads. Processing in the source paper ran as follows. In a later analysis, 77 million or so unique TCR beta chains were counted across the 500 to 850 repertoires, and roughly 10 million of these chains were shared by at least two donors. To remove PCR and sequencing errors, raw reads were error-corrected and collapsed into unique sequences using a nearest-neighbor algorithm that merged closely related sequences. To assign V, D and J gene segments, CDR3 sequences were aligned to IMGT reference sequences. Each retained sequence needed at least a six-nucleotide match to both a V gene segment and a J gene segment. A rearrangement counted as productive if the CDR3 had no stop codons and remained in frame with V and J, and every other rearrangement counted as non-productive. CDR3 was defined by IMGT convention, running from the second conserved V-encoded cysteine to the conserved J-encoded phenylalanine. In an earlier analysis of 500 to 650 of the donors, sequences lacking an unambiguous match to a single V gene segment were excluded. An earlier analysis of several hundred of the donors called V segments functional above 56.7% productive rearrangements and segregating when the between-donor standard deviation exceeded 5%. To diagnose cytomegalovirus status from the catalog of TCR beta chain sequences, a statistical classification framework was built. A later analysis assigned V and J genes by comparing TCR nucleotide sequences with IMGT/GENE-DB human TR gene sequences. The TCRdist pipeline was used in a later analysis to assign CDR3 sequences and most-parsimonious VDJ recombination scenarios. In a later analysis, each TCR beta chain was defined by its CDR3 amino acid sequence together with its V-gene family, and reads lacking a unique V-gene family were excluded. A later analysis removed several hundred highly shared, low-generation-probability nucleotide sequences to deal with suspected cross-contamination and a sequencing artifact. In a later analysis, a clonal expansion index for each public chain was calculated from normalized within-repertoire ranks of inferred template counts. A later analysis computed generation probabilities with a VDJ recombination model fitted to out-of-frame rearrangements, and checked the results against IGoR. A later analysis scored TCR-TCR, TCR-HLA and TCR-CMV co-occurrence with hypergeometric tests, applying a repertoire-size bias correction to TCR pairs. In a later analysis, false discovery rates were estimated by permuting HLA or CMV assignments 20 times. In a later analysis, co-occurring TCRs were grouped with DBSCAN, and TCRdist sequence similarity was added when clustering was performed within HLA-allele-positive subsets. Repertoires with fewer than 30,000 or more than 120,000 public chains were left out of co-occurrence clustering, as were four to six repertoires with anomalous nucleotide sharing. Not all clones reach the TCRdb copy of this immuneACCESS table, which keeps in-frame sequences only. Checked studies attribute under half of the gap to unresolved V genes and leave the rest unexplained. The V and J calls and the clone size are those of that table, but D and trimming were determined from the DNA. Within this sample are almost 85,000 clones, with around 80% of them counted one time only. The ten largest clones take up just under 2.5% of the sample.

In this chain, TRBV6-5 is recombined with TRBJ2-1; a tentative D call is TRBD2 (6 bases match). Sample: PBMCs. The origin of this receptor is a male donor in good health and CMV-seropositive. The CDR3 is CASSYFAGTEQFF. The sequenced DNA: TGTGCCAGCAGTTATTTTGCGGGAACTGAGCAGTTCTTC.